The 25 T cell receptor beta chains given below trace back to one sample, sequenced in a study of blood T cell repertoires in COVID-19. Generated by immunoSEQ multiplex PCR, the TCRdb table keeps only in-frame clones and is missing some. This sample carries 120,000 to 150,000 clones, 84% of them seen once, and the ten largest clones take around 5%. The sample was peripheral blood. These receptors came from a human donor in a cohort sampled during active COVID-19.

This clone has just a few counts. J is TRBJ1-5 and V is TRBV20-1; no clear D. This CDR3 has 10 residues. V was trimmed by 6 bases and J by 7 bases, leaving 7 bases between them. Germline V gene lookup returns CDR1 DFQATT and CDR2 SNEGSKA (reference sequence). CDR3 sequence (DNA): TGCAGTGCCGGTTGGCAGCCCCAGCATTTT. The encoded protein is CSAGWQPQHF.

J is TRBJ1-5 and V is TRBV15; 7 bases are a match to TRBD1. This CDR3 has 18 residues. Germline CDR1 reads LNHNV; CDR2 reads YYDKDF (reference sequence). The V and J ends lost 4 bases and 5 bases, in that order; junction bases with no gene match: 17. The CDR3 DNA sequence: TGTGCCACCAGCAAAAACCGGGACTCCGCAGGGGGTGATCAGCCCCAGCATTTT. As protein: CATSKNRDSAGGDQPQHF. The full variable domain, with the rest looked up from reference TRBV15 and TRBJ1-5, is DAMVIQNPRYQVTQFGKPVTLSCSQTLNHNVMYWYQQKSSQAPKLLFHYYDKDFNNEADTPDNFQSRRPNTSFCFLDIRSPGLGDTAMYLCATSKNRDSAGGDQPQHFGDGTRLSIL.

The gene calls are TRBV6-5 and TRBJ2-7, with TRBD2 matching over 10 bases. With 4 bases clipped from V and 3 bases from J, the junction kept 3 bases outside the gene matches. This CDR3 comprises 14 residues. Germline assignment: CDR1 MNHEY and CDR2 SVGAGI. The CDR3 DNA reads TGTGCCAGCAGTTCACTAGCGGGGAGCTACGAGCAGTACTTC. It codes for CASSSLAGSYEQYF.

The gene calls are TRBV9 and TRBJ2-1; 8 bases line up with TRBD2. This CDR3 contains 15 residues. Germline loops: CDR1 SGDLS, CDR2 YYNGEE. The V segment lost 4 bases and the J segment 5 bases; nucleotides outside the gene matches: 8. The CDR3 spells CASSTGTREDNEQFF. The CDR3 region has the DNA TGTGCCAGCAGCACCGGGACTAGAGAAGACAATGAGCAGTTCTTC.

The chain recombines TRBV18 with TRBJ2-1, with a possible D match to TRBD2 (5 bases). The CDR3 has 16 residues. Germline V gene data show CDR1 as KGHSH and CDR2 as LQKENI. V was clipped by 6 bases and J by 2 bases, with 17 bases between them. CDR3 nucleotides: TGTGCCAGCTCTCGGGGTGCAGAGGTGCCCTACAATGAGCAGTTCTTC. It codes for CASSRGAEVPYNEQFF.

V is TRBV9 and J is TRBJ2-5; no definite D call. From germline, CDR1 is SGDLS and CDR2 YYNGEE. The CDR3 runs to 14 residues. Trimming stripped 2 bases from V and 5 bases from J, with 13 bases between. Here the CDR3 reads CASSVEVRPETQYF. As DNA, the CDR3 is TGTGCCAGCAGCGTCGAGGTGAGGCCCGAGACCCAGTACTTC.

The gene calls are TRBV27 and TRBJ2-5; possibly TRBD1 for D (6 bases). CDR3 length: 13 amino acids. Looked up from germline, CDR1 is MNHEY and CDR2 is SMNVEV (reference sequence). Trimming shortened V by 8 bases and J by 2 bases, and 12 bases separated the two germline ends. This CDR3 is CASAKDRQETQYF. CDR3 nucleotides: TGTGCCAGCGCGAAGGACAGACAAGAGACCCAGTACTTC.

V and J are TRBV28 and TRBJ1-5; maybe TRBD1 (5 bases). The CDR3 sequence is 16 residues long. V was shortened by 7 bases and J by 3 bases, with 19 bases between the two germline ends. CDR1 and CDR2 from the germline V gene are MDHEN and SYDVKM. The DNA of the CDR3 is TGTGCCAGCAACAAAGATCAAGGGGCCATCAATCAGCCCCAGCATTTT. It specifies CASNKDQGAINQPQHF.

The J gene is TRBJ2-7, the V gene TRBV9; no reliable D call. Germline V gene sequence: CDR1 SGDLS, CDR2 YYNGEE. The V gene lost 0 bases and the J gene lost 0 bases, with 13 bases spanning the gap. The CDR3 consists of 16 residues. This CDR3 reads CASSVDPLDLSYEQYF. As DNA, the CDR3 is TGTGCCAGCAGCGTAGATCCCCTAGATCTCTCCTACGAGCAGTACTTC.

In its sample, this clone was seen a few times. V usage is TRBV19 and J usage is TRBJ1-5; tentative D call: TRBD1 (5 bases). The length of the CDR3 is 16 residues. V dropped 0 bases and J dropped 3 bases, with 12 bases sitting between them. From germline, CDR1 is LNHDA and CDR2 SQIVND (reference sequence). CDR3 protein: CASSIDRVGINQPQHF. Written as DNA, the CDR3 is TGTGCCAGTAGTATAGACAGGGTTGGGATCAATCAGCCCCAGCATTTT.

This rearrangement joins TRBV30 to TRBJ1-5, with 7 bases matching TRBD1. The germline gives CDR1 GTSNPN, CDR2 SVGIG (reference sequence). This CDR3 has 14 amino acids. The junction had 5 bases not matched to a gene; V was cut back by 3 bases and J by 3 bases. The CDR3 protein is CAWSLGQVNQPQHF. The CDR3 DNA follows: TGTGCCTGGAGCCTTGGACAGGTCAATCAGCCCCAGCATTTT.

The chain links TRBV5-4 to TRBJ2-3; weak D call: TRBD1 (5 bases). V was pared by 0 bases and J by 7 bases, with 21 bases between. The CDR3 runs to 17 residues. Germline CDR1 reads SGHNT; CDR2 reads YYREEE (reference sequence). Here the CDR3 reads CASSLAGVAGALNTQYF. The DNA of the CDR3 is TGTGCCAGCAGCTTGGCCGGTGTAGCTGGGGCGCTGAATACGCAGTATTTT.

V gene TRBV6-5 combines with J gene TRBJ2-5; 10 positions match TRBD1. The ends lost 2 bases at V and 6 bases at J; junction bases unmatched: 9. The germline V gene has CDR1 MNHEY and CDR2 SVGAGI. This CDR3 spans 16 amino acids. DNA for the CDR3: TGTGCCAGCAGTTACGGGGGGGGACAGGGGAGAAAGACCCAGTACTTC. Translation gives CASSYGGGQGRKTQYF.

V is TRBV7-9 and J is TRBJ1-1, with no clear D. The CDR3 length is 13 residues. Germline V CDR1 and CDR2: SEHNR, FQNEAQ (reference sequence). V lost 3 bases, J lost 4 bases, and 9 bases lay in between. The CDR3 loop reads CASSLSGPTEAFF. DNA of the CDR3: TGTGCCAGCAGCTTGAGCGGGCCCACTGAAGCTTTCTTT.

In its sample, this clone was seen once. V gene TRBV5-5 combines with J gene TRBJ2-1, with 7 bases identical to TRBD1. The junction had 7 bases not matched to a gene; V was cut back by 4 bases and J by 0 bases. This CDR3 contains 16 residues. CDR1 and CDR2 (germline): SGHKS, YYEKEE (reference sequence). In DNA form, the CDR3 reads TGTGCCAGCAGCCGGCGACAGGGCCTCTCCTACAATGAGCAGTTCTTC. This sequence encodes CASSRRQGLSYNEQFF.

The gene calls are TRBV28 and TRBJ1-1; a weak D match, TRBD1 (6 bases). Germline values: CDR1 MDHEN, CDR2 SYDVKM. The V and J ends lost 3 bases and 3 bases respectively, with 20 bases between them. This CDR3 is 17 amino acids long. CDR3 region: CASSFEGVGRADTEAFF. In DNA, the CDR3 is TGTGCCAGCAGTTTTGAGGGGGTCGGCAGGGCGGACACTGAAGCTTTCTTT.

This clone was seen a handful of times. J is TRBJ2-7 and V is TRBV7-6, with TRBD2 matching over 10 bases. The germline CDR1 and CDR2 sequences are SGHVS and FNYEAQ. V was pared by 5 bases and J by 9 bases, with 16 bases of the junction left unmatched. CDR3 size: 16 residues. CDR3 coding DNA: TGTGCCAGCAGCACCCGAGCTAGCGGGGGCGATACGAGGCAGTACTTC. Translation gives CASSTRASGGDTRQYF.

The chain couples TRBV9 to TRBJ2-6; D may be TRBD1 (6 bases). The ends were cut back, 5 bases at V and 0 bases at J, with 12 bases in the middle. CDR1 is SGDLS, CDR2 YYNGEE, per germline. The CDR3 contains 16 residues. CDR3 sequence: CASSSDRSSGANVLTF. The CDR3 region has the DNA TGTGCCAGCAGTTCCGACAGGAGCTCTGGGGCCAACGTCCTGACTTTC.

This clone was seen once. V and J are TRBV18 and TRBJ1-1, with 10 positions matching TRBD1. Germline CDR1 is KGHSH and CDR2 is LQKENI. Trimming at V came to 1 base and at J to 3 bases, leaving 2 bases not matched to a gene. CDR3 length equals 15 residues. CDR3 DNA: TGTGCCAGCTCACCACGGGACAGGGGTTACACTGAAGCTTTCTTT. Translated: CASSPRDRGYTEAFF. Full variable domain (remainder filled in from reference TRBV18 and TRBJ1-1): NAGVMQNPRHLVRRRGQEARLRCSPMKGHSHVYWYRQLPEEGLKFMVYLQKENIIDESGMPKERFSAEFPKEGPSILRIQQVVRGDSAAYFCASSPRDRGYTEAFFGQGTRLTVV.

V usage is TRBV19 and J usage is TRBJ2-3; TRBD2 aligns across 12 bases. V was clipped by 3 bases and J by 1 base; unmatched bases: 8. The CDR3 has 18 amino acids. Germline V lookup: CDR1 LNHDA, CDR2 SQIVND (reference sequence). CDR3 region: CASSMRLAGGIGTDTQYF. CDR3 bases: TGTGCCAGTAGTATGAGGCTAGCGGGGGGGATTGGCACAGATACGCAGTATTTT.

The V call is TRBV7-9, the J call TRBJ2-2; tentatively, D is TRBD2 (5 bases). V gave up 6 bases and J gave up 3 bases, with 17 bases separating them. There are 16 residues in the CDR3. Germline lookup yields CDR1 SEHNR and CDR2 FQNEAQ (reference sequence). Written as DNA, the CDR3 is TGTGCCAGCAGGCACAAACGAGGGAGTCACACCGGGGAGCTGTTTTTT. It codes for CASRHKRGSHTGELFF.

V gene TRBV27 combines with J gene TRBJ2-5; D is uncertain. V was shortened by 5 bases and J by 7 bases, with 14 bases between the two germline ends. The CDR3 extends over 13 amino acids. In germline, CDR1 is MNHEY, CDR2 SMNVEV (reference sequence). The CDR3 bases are TGTGCCAGCAGTCCCGGTGTTAGAGGGACCCAGTACTTC. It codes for CASSPGVRGTQYF.

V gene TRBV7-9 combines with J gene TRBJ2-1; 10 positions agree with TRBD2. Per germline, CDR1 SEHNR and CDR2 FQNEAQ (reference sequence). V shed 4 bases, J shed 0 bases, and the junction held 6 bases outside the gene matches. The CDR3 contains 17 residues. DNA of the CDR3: TGTGCCAGCAGCTGGATAGCGGGGGGCCGCTCCTACAATGAGCAGTTCTTC. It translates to CASSWIAGGRSYNEQFF.

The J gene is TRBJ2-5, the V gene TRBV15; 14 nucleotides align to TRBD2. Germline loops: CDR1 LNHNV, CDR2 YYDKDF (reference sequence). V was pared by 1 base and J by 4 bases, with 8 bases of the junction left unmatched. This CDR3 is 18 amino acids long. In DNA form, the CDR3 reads TGTGCCACCAGCAGAGGGACTAGCGGGGGGAAAGGGGGAGAGACCCAGTACTTC. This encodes CATSRGTSGGKGGETQYF.

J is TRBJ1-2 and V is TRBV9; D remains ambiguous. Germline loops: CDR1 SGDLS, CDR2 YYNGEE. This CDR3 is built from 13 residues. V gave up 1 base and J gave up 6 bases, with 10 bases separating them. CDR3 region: CASSVSVKDGYTF. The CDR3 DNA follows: TGTGCCAGCAGCGTATCGGTAAAAGATGGCTACACCTTC. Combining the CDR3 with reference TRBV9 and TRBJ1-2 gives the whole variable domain DSGVTQTPKHLITATGQRVTLRCSPRSGDLSVYWYQQSLDQGLQFLIQYYNGEERAKGNILERFSAQQFPDLHSELNLSSLELGDSALYFCASSVSVKDGYTFGSGTRLTVV.